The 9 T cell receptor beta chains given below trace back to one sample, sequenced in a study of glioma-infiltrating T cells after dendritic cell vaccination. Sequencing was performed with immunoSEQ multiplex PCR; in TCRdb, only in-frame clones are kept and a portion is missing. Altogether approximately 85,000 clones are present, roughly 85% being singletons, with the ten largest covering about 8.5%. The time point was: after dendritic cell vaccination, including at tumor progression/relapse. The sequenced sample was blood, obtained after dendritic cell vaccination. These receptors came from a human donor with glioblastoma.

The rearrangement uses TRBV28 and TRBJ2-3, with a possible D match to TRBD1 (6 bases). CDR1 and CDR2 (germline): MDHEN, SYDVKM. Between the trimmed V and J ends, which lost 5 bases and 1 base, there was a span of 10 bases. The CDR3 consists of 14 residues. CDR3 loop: CASSNPGGTDTQYF. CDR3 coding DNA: TGTGCCAGCAGTAACCCAGGGGGCACAGATACGCAGTATTTT.

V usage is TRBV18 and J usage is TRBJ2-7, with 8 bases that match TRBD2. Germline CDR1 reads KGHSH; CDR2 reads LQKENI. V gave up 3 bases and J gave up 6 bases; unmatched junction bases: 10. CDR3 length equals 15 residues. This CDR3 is CASSPRGLAGLEQYF. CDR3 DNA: TGTGCCAGCTCACCGCGAGGACTAGCAGGGCTCGAGCAGTACTTC. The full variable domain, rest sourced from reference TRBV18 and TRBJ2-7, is NAGVMQNPRHLVRRRGQEARLRCSPMKGHSHVYWYRQLPEEGLKFMVYLQKENIIDESGMPKERFSAEFPKEGPSILRIQQVVRGDSAAYFCASSPRGLAGLEQYFGPGTRLTVT.

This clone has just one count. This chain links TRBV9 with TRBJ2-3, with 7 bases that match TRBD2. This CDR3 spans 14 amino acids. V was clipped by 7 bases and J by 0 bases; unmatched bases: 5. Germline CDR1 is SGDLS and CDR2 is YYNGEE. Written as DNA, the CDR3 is TGTGCCAGCTGTCATAGCGGGAGCACAGATACGCAGTATTTT. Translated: CASCHSGSTDTQYF.

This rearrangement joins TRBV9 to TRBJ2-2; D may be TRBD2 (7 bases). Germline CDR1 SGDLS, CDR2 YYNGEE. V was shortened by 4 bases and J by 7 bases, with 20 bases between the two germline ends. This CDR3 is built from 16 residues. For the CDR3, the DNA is TGTGCCAGCAGCTTTGATGGGGGGGCGCTCAACGGGGAGCTGTTTTTT. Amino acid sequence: CASSFDGGALNGELFF.

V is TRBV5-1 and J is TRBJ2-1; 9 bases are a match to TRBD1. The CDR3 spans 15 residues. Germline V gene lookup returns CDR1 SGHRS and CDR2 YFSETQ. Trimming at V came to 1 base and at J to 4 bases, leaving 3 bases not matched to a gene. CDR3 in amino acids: CASSLTGGEYNEQFF. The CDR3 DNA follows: TGCGCCAGCAGCTTGACAGGGGGCGAATACAATGAGCAGTTCTTC.

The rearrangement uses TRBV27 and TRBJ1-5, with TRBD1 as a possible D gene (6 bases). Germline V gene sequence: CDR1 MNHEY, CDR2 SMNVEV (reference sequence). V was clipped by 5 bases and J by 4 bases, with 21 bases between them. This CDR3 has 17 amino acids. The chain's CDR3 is CASSPSRGGWGNQPQHF. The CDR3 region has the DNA TGTGCCAGCAGTCCCTCCCGGGGGGGCTGGGGTAATCAGCCCCAGCATTTT.

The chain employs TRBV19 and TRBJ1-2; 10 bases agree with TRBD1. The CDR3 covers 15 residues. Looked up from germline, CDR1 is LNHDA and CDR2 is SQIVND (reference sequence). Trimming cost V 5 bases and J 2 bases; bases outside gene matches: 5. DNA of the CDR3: TGTGCCAGTAGTCCCAGGACAGGGGGGAACTATGGCTACACCTTC. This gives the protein CASSPRTGGNYGYTF.

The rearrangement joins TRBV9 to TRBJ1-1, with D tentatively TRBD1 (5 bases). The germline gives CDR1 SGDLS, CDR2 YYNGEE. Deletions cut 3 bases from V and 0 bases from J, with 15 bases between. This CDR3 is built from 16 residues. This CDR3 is CASSGPGLKMNTEAFF. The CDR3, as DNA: TGTGCCAGCAGCGGCCCGGGACTCAAAATGAACACTGAAGCTTTCTTT. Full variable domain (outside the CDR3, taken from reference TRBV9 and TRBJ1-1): DSGVTQTPKHLITATGQRVTLRCSPRSGDLSVYWYQQSLDQGLQFLIQYYNGEERAKGNILERFSAQQFPDLHSELNLSSLELGDSALYFCASSGPGLKMNTEAFFGQGTRLTVV.

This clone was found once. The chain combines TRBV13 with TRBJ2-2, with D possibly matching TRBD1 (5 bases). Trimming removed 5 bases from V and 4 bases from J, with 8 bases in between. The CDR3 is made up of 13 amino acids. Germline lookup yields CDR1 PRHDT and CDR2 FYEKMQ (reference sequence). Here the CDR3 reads CASSLRGTGELFF. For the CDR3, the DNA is TGTGCCAGCAGCCTAAGGGGCACCGGGGAGCTGTTTTTT. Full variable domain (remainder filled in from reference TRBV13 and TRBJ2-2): AAGVIQSPRHLIKEKRETATLKCYPIPRHDTVYWYQQGPGQDPQFLISFYEKMQSDKGSIPDRFSAQQFSDYHSELNMSSLELGDSALYFCASSLRGTGELFFGEGSRLTVL.